This T cell receptor (beta chain) was profiled in a study of cytomegalovirus exposure and HLA in healthy donors. Libraries were prepared by immunoSEQ multiplex PCR; TCRdb keeps only in-frame clonotypes and omits some of them. The sample carries around 250,000 clones, roughly 90% recorded once. Trimming took off 5 bases at V and 4 bases at J, with 17 bases between the two ends. Germline loops: CDR1 MDHEN, CDR2 SYDVKM. The length of the CDR3 is 15 residues. The sequenced sample was PBMCs. The rearrangement uses TRBV28 and TRBJ1-2; a possible D gene is TRBD1 (5 bases). The sequence was collected from a woman aged 18-29 years in good health and CMV-seronegative. DNA of the CDR3: TGTGCCAGCAGTCCTACTCAGGACACGTTCTATGGCTACACCTTC. This encodes CASSPTQDTFYGYTF.